The rows below give T cell receptor beta chains drawn from one sample of a study of blood T cell repertoires in COVID-19. Some clones are missing from TCRdb's copy, which holds only in-frame ones; the method was immunoSEQ multiplex PCR. This sample carries fewer than 150,000 clones, around 85% of them seen once, and the ten largest clones take 4.3%. Sequencing was done on a sample of peripheral blood. The receptor set was obtained from a human donor in a cohort sampled during active COVID-19. Each CDR3 is given without its conserved first and last residue.

>TRBV5-1
ASSLRETQY
>TRBV5-4
ASRFFGGTALAQY
>TRBV19
ASSTSAGTNYGYT
>TRBV5-6
ASSSLKDRGRRGNQPQH
>TRBV13
ASSGRDRVAGEQF
>TRBV2
ARSGGAAF
>TRBV19
ASSIVELLGELF
>TRBV9
ASSVDGEFNYGYT
>TRBV19
ASSIKREITDTQY
>TRBV18
ASSPSSRGGGNIQY
>TRBV6-5
ASSPRGSNYGYT
>TRBV6-4
ASSDSSRTGPNYGYT
>TRBV19
ASSSSTGRISPLH
>TRBV6-5
ASIPVGGNTGELF
>TRBV10-3
AISVDLGGNSPLH
>TRBV6-4
ASSEDPGQGNEAF
>TRBV11-2
ASSLLYAAEAF
>TRBV6-4
ASGGQGAGYIYT
>TRBV15
ATSSRPFSGRANTGELF
>TRBV6-6
ASYTRNQPQH
>TRBV5-1
ASSRPTGGFNEQF
>TRBV5-4
ASSYTGDNTEAF
>TRBV4-3
ASSEGQGVGKLF
>TRBV3-1/TRBV3-2
ASSQVGGGNTIY
>TRBV11-2
ASSLAIKGQGGYQPQH
>TRBV5-4
ASSTYRGAGDGYT
>TRBV3-1/TRBV3-2
ASSPMGASYEQY